These 15 T cell receptor beta chains were sequenced from one sample in a study of shared clonotypes between healthy human individuals. Clones were sequenced by immunoSEQ multiplex PCR, and TCRdb holds only the in-frame ones, with some missing. This repertoire shows approximately 2.5 million clones, approximately 94% found once; its top ten account for over 0.12%. The specimen sequenced was naive CD4+ T cells sorted from blood. The subset was: CD45RA+ positively selected. The receptors derive from a man between 18 and 29 years old in good health.

The chain combines TRBV19 with TRBJ2-7; 12 bases are shared with TRBD1. The ends lost 10 bases at V and 3 bases at J; junction bases unmatched: 16. The CDR3 sequence is 17 residues long. Germline V CDR1 and CDR2: LNHDA, SQIVND (reference sequence). The DNA for the CDR3 is TGTGCCACCTCCCCTGGGACAGGGGGCCCATTTCTCTACGAGCAGTACTTC. It translates to CATSPGTGGPFLYEQYF.

This sequence joins TRBV2 and TRBJ2-3; D unresolved. The germline V and J ends were trimmed by 9 bases and 6 bases, with 7 bases remaining between them. CDR3 length: 10 amino acids. The V gene's germline CDR1 is SNHLY and CDR2 FYNNEI. This CDR3 is CASAPDTQYF. CDR3 in DNA: TGTGCCAGTGCCCCCGATACGCAGTATTTT.

This clone was seen only a few times. This sequence joins TRBV19 and TRBJ1-6; D may be TRBD1 (5 bases). V gave up 6 bases and J gave up 10 bases, with 16 bases separating them. CDR3 length equals 14 residues. CDR1 is LNHDA and CDR2 is SQIVND in the germline V gene (reference sequence). In DNA, the CDR3 is TGTGCCAGTAGATTGGGGGAGTTAGGATCACCCCTCCACTTT. This gives the protein CASRLGELGSPLHF.

Regarding this clone: Additional DNA sequences in this sample encode the identical CDR3. V is TRBV20-1 and J is TRBJ2-3; 8 bases map to TRBD1. The CDR3 covers 10 residues. The germline V gene has CDR1 DFQATT and CDR2 SNEGSKA (reference sequence). The J segment lost 8 bases and the V segment lost 6 bases, leaving 1 base of the junction unmatched. The CDR3 DNA is TGCAGTGCCGACAGGGGTACGCAGTATTTT. Translated: CSADRGTQYF.

The J gene is TRBJ2-2, the V gene TRBV5-1; weak D call: TRBD1 (5 bases). V was pared by 1 base and J by 3 bases, with 13 bases between. The CDR3 sequence is 16 residues long. From germline, CDR1 is SGHRS and CDR2 YFSETQ. CDR3 sequence (DNA): TGCGCCAGCAGCTTGAACTCAGGGATAGACACCGGGGAGCTGTTTTTT. Translated: CASSLNSGIDTGELFF.

V is TRBV28 and J is TRBJ1-5; D gene uncertain. The V end lost 6 bases, the J end lost 4 bases, and 19 bases lay between the germline ends. In germline, CDR1 is MDHEN, CDR2 SYDVKM. This CDR3 contains 16 residues. The CDR3 protein is CASSQRLGYGNQPQHF. The CDR3 DNA is TGTGCCAGCAGCCAGCGTCTAGGGTATGGTAATCAGCCCCAGCATTTT.

This clone was detected once. The rearrangement uses TRBV6-1 and TRBJ1-4; tentatively, D is TRBD1 (5 bases). V was cut by 4 bases and J by 0 bases, with 15 bases left in between. Looked up from germline, CDR1 is MNHNS and CDR2 is SASEGT. The CDR3 loop spans 17 amino acids. The CDR3, as DNA: TGTGCCAGCAGTGGGGACTTCTATACCCCAACTAATGAAAAACTGTTTTTT. Protein product: CASSGDFYTPTNEKLFF.

V gene TRBV7-9 combines with J gene TRBJ1-1, with TRBD1 matching over 8 bases. In germline, CDR1 is SEHNR, CDR2 FQNEAQ (reference sequence). The CDR3 runs to 13 residues. The junction had 4 bases not matched to a gene; V was cut back by 6 bases and J by 4 bases. The CDR3 is CASSKQGVTEAFF. DNA of the CDR3: TGTGCCAGCAGTAAACAGGGGGTCACTGAAGCTTTCTTT.

The V gene is TRBV6-1, the J gene TRBJ2-5; 10 bases are shared with TRBD2. The CDR3 consists of 15 residues. Germline-derived CDR1 and CDR2 are MNHNS and SASEGT. V shed 9 bases and J 5 bases; nucleotides not matched to a gene: 12. The CDR3 coding sequence is TGTGCCAGTGAAAATAGCGGGGGGCAGTGGGAGACCCAGTACTTC. Protein product: CASENSGGQWETQYF.

The genes are TRBV27 and TRBJ2-3; TRBD2 matches 7 bases. The junction had 13 bases not matched to a gene; V was cut back by 5 bases and J by 8 bases. There are 15 residues in the CDR3. Germline CDR1 and CDR2: MNHEY and SMNVEV (reference sequence). The CDR3 sequence: CASSIAGGRERTQYF. The CDR3 coding sequence is TGTGCCAGCAGTATCGCCGGCGGGAGAGAACGTACGCAGTATTTT.

This chain connects TRBV6-1 to TRBJ2-5; 12 nucleotides align to TRBD2. This CDR3 comprises 15 residues. Germline V gene sequence: CDR1 MNHNS, CDR2 SASEGT. V shed 6 bases, J shed 5 bases, and the junction held 7 bases outside the gene matches. CDR3 residues: CASSRTSGNRETQYF. Written as DNA, the CDR3 is TGTGCCAGCAGCCGGACTAGCGGGAACCGGGAGACCCAGTACTTC.

The chain is built from TRBV10-2 and TRBJ2-4; D possibly corresponds to TRBD1 (6 bases). Per the germline V gene, CDR1 is WSHSY and CDR2 is SAAADI. Trimming took 3 bases from V and 6 from J, leaving 9 bases between them. CDR3 length: 13 amino acids. The chain's CDR3 is CASSDAGANIQYF. In DNA form, the CDR3 reads TGCGCCAGCAGTGATGCAGGGGCAAACATTCAGTACTTC.

V usage is TRBV14 and J usage is TRBJ2-7; weak D call: TRBD1 (5 bases). The CDR3 has 14 residues. Germline V gene data show CDR1 as SGHDN and CDR2 as FVKESK. V dropped 4 bases and J dropped 4 bases, with 14 bases sitting between them. CDR3 region: CASSLHQGIYEQYF. CDR3 sequence (DNA): TGTGCCAGCAGCCTCCATCAGGGAATATACGAGCAGTACTTC.

This chain joins TRBV5-5 and TRBJ1-1; D may be TRBD1 (5 bases). Germline CDR1 and CDR2: SGHKS and YYEKEE (reference sequence). V lost 2 bases, J lost 5 bases, and 10 bases lay in between. This CDR3 comprises 13 residues. As DNA, the CDR3 is TGTGCCAGCAGCTTCCAGGGTAGGACTGAAGCTTTCTTT. Its translation: CASSFQGRTEAFF.

The count of this clone is one. This chain connects TRBV6-5 to TRBJ1-2, with TRBD1 identical over 7 bases. V shed 10 bases, J shed 2 bases, and the junction held 7 bases outside the gene matches. Germline V CDR1 and CDR2: MNHEY, SVGAGI. This CDR3 contains 13 residues. In DNA form, the CDR3 reads TGTGCCACCCGCCCGGGACAGAACTATGGCTACACCTTC. This gives the protein CATRPGQNYGYTF.